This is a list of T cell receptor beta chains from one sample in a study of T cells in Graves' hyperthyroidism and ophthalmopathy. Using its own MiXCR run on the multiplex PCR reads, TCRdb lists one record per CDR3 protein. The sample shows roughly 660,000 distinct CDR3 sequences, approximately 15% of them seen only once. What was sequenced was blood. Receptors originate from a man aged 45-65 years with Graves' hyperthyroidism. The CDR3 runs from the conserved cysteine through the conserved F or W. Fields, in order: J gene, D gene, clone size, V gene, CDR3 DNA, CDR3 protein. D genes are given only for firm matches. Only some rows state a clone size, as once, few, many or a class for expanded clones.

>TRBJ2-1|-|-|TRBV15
TGTGCCACCAGCAGTTTCGGAGGGATCAATGAGCAGTTCTTC
CATSSFGGINEQFF
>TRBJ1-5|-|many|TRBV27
TGTGCCAGCAGTTTTTCTACCACGGGCAATCAGCCCCAGCATTTT
CASSFSTTGNQPQHF
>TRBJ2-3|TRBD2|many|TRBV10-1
TGCGCCAGCAGTGATGAGACTAGCGGGAGGGATACGCAGTATTTT
CASSDETSGRDTQYF
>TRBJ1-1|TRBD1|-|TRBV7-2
TGTGCCAGCAGCCCTGGACAGGGGGGAACGGCTGAAGCTTTCTTT
CASSPGQGGTAEAFF
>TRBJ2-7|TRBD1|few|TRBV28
TGTGCCAGCAGTCCACGGACAGGCGACTACGAGCAGTACTTC
CASSPRTGDYEQYF
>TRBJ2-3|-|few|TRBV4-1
TGCGCCAGCAGCCATCCCGGAACAGATACGCAGTATTTT
CASSHPGTDTQYF
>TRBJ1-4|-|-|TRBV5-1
TGCGCCAGCAGCTTGGACAGGGCGCCTAATGAAAAACTGTTTTTT
CASSLDRAPNEKLFF
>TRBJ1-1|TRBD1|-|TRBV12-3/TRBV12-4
TGTGCCAGCATTCCTTTAGACAGGGATAGAGAAGCTTTCTTT
CASIPLDRDREAFF
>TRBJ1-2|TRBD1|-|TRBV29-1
TGCAGCGTTGAAGTGTGGACAGGGGACTATGGCTACACCTTC
CSVEVWTGDYGYTF
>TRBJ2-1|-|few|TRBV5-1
TGCGCCAGCACCTCAAACCCGGGTAGCTCCTACAATGAGCAGTTCTTC
CASTSNPGSSYNEQFF
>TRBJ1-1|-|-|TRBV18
TGTGCCAGCTCACTTAGTGCAGAGGGCACTGAAGCTTTCTTT
CASSLSAEGTEAFF
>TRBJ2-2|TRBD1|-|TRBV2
TGTGCCAGCATTGCACAGGGGGCCACCGGGGAGCTGTTTTTT
CASIAQGATGELFF
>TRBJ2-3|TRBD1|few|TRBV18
TGTGCCAGCTCACCACACCCACAGGGGGATACGCAGTATTTT
CASSPHPQGDTQYF
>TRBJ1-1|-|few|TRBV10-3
TGTGCCATCAGTGAGACAGTAGGCACTGAAGCTTTCTTT
CAISETVGTEAFF
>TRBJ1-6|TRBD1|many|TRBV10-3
TGTGCCATCAGTGAAAGTACAGGGGGCTTAAATTCACCCCTCCACTTT
CAISESTGGLNSPLHF
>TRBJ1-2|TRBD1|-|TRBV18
TGTGCCAGCTCACCATCACCGGGACAGAACTATGGCTACACCTTC
CASSPSPGQNYGYTF
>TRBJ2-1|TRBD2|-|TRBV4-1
TGCGCCAGCAGCTACGCCGGGACTAGCGGGAGGGATGAGCAGTTCTTC
CASSYAGTSGRDEQFF
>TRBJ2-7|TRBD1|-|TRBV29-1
TGCAGCGTTCTGACAGGGGGCGAATACGAGCAGTACTTC
CSVLTGGEYEQYF
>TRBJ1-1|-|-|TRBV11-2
TGTGCCAGCAGCTTAGATCGGGATTTGGGAACTGAAGCTTTCTTT
CASSLDRDLGTEAFF
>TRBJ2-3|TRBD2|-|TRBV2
TGTGCCAGCAGGGGGACTAGCGGGGTGGGAACAGATACGCAGTATTTT
CASRGTSGVGTDTQYF
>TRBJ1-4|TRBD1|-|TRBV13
TGTGCCAGCAGCTTCCAGGGGGCTAATGAAAAACTGTTTTTT
CASSFQGANEKLFF
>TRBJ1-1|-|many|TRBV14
TGTGCCAGCAGCCGACGGTTGGATAACACTGAAGCTTTCTTT
CASSRRLDNTEAFF
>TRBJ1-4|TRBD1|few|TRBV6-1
TGTGCCAGCAGTCCAGACAGGGGTCTTTCTTCTAATGAAAAACTGTTTTTT
CASSPDRGLSSNEKLFF
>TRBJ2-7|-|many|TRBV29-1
TGCAGCGTTGAAGATCAGGGAAAGGCCTACGAGCAGTACTTC
CSVEDQGKAYEQYF
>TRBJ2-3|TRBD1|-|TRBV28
TGTGCCAGCAGCCCAGGACAGGTCAATACGCAGTATTTT
CASSPGQVNTQYF
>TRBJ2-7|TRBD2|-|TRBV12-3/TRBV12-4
TGTGCCAGCACCCTGGGACTAGCGGGAGGTAAGTACGAGCAGTACTTC
CASTLGLAGGKYEQYF
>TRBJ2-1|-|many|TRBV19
TGTGCCAGTAGTCTGGACGGGACAACAATCTCCTACAATGAGCAGTTCTTC
CASSLDGTTISYNEQFF
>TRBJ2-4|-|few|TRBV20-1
TGCAGTGCTAGAGAGGCAGGAAACATTCAGTACTTC
CSAREAGNIQYF
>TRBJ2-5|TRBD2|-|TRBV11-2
TGTGCCAGCAGCCAGGGACTAGCGGGTCGAGAGACCCAGTACTTC
CASSQGLAGRETQYF
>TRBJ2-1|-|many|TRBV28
TGTGCCAGCAGTTTATTTGCGGGGCTAACCTACAATGAGCAGTTCTTC
CASSLFAGLTYNEQFF
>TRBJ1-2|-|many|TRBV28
TGTGCCAGCTTTAGGACCAACTATGGCTACACCTTC
CASFRTNYGYTF
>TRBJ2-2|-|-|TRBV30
TGTGCCTGGGCAGGGGCCGGGGAGCTGTTTTTT
CAWAGAGELFF
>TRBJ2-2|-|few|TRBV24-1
TGTGCCACCAGCCAGGGGTTTGGCGGGGAGCTGTTTTTT
CATSQGFGGELFF
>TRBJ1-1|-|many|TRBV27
TGTGCCAGCCTGCGGTTGCTACCAAGCACTGAAGCTTTCTTT
CASLRLLPSTEAFF